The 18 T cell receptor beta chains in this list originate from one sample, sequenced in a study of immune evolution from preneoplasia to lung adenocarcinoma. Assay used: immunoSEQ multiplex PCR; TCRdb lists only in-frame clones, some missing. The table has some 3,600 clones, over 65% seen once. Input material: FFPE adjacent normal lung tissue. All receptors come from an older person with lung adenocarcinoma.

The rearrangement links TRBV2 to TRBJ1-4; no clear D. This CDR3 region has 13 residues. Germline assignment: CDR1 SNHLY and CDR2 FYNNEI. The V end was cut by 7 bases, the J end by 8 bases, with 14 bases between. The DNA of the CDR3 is TGTGCCAGCAAGGTGGACGGGTGGGAAAAACTGTTTTTT. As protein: CASKVDGWEKLFF.

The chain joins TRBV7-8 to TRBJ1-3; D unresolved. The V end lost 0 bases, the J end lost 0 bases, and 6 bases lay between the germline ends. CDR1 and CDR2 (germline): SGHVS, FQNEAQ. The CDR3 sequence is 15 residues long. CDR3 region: CASSLASDSGNTIYF. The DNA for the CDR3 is TGTGCCAGCAGCTTAGCGTCGGACTCTGGAAACACCATATATTTT.

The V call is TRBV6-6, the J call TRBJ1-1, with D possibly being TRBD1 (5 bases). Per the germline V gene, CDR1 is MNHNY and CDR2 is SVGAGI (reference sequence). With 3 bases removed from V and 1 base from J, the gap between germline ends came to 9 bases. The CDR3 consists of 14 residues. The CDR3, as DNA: TGTGCCAGCAGTTATGCGGGGCAGAACACTGAAGCTTTCTTT. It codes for CASSYAGQNTEAFF.

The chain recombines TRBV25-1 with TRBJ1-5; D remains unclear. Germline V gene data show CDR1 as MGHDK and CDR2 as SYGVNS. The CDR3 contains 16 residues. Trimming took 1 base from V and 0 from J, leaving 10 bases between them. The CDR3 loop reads CASSESGPGSNQPQHF. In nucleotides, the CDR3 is TGTGCCAGCAGTGAATCTGGGCCAGGTAGCAATCAGCCCCAGCATTTT.

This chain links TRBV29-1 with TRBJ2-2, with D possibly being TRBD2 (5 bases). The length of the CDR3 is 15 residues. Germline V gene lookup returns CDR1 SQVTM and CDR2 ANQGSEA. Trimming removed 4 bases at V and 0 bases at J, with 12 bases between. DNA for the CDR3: TGCAGCGTTGCTTGGGGAGATGCGAACACCGGGGAGCTGTTTTTT. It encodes CSVAWGDANTGELFF.

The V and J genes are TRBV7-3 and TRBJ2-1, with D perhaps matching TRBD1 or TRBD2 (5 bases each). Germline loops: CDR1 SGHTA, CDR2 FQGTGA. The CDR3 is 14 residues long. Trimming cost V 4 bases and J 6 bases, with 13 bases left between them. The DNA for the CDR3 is TGTGCCAGCAGCTCGAGGCCCGGGGCCAATGAGCAGTTCTTC. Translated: CASSSRPGANEQFF.

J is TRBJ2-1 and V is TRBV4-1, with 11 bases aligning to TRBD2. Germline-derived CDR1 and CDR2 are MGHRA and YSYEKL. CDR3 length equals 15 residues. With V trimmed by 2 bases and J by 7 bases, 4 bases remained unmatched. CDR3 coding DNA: TGCGCCAGCAGCCAACCGGGACTAGCGGCGAATGAGCAGTTCTTC. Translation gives CASSQPGLAANEQFF.

The CDR3 DNA reads as TGTGCCAGTAAGGAGACAGGGAATTCACCCCTCCACTTT. As protein: CASKETGNSPLHF. The chain joins TRBV19 to TRBJ1-6, with 7 bases that match TRBD1. With V trimmed by 7 bases and J by 7 bases, 4 bases remained unmatched. This CDR3 comprises 13 residues. Germline V gene sequence: CDR1 LNHDA, CDR2 SQIVND (reference sequence).

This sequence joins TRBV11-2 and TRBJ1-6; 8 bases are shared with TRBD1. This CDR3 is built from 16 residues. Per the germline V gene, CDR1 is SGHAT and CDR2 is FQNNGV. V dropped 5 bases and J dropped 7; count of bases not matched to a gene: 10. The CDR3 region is CASSVTGSGGNSPLHF. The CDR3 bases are TGTGCCAGCAGCGTGACGGGGTCAGGGGGCAATTCACCCCTCCACTTT. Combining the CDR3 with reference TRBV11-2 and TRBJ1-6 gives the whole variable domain EAGVAQSPRYKIIEKRQSVAFWCNPISGHATLYWYQQILGQGPKLLIQFQNNGVVDDSQLPKDRFSAERLKGVDSTLKIQPAKLEDSAVYLCASSVTGSGGNSPLHFGNGTRLTVT.

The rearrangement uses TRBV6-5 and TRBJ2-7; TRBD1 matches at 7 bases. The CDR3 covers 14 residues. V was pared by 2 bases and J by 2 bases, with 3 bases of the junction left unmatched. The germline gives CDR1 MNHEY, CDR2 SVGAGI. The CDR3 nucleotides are TGTGCCAGCAGTTACCAGGGACAGACCTACGAGCAGTACTTC. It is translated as CASSYQGQTYEQYF.

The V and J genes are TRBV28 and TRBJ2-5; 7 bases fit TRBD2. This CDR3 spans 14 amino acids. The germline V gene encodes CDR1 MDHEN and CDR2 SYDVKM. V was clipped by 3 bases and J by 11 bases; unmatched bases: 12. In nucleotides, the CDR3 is TGTGCCAGCAGTTTCTTCGACTCCCGGGGGGAGCAGTACTTC. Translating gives CASSFFDSRGEQYF.

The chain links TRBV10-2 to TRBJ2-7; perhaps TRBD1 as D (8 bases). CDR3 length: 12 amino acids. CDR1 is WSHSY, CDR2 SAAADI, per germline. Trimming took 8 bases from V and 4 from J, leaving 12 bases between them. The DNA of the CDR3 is TGCGCCAGCGGACAGGGAGGGTACGAGCAGTACTTC. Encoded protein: CASGQGGYEQYF.

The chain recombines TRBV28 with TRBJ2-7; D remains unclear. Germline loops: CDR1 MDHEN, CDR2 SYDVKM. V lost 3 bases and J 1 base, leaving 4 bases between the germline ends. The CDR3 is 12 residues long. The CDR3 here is CASSFGSYEQYF. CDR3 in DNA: TGTGCCAGCAGTTTTGGTTCCTACGAGCAGTACTTC.

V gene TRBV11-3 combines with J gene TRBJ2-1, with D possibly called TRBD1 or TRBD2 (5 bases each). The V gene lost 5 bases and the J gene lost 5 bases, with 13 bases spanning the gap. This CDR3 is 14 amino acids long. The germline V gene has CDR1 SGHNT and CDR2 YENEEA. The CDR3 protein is CASSVGPSHNEQFF. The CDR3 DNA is TGTGCCAGCAGCGTGGGACCGAGTCACAATGAGCAGTTCTTC.

CDR3 sequence (DNA): TGTGCCAGTAGTATCCGGACCGGCACAGATACGCAGTATTTT. Amino acid sequence: CASSIRTGTDTQYF. V gene TRBV19 combines with J gene TRBJ2-3; no clear D. From germline, CDR1 is LNHDA and CDR2 SQIVND (reference sequence). V was shortened by 3 bases and J by 1 base, with 8 bases between the two germline ends. This CDR3 has 14 residues.

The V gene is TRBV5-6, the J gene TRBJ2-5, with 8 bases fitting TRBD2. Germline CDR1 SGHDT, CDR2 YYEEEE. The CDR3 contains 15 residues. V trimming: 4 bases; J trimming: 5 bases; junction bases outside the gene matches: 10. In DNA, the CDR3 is TGTGCCAGCAGCCAAAATAAGCGGGAGTGGGAGACCCAGTACTTC. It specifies CASSQNKREWETQYF. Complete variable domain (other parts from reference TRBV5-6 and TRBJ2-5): DAGVTQSPTHLIKTRGQQVTLRCSPKSGHDTVSWYQQALGQGPQFIFQYYEEEERQRGNFPDRFSGHQFPNYSSELNVNALLLGDSALYLCASSQNKREWETQYFGPGTRLLVL.

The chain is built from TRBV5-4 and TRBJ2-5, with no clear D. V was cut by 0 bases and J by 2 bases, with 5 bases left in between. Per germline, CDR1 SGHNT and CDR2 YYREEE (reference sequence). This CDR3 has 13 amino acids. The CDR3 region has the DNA TGTGCCAGCAGCTTGGGACGGCAAGAGACCCAGTACTTC. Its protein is CASSLGRQETQYF.

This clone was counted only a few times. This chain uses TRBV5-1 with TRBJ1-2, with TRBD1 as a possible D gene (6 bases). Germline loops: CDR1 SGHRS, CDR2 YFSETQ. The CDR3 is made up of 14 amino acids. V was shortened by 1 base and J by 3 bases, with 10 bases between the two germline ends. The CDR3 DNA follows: TGCGCCAGCAGCTTGTGGGACACTCACTATGGCTACACCTTC. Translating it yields CASSLWDTHYGYTF.